This T cell receptor beta chain was captured in a study of T-cell reconstitution after alpha-beta-depleted transplantation in children. Preparation of the TCRbeta library involved a method that used unique molecular identifiers. TCRdb fed the PCR reads into MiXCR, producing one record per CDR3 protein. The sample has 40,000 to 55,000 distinct CDR3 sequences, about a tenth seen once. Study-wide results and limits: Hyperexpanded clones declined; after one year, newly produced T cells mostly supplied diversity. By about two months after transplant, alpha-beta T cells reportedly arose from several hundred graft clones that had expanded.

Germline CDR1 reads DFQATT; CDR2 reads SNEGSKA (reference sequence). V was trimmed by 1 base and J by 6 bases, leaving 10 bases between them. The CDR3 runs to 13 residues. This clonotype was counted ten times or more. Its matching antigen is unknown. This sequence was found in a male patient between 2 and 10 years old who had a stem cell transplant for chronic granulomatous disease, so the T cells may come from the graft donor. Sequenced here: PBMCs, mostly from graft donor cells, sampled 60 days after TCRalphabeta/CD19-depleted stem cell transplant. The rearrangement links TRBV20-1 to TRBJ2-1; D perhaps matches TRBD2 (6 bases). CDR3 DNA: TGCAGTGCTAGAGGTAGCGGATCCAATGAGCAGTTCTTC. The encoded protein is CSARGSGSNEQFF.